These 9 T cell receptor beta chains share one sample of origin, sequenced in a study of shared clonotypes between healthy human individuals. Profiled with immunoSEQ multiplex PCR; TCRdb holds only in-frame clones, not every one. The data contain roughly 1,800,000 clones, about 95% of them singletons. Cells designated naive CD8 were CD45RO-negative and were positively selected for CCR7, with terminally differentiated effector memory CD45RA+ cells excluded. Sequenced sample: naive CD8+ T cells sorted from blood. These receptor sequences come from a man between 18 and 35 years old in good health.

The chain recombines TRBV4-2 with TRBJ2-1; unclear D gene. V was pared by 1 base and J by 7 bases, with 5 bases between. CDR1 is LGHNA, CDR2 YNFKEQ, per germline. The CDR3 has 12 residues. The CDR3 coding sequence is TGTGCCAGCAGCCAAGGTGCAAATGAGCAGTTCTTC. Protein sequence: CASSQGANEQFF.

Remarks on this clone: An end of the junction does not agree with germline; a read error may underlie this. V gene TRBV9 combines with J gene TRBJ2-3; possible D gene TRBD2, 5 bases. This CDR3 comprises 15 residues. Germline-derived CDR1 and CDR2 are SGDLS and YYNGEE. The CDR3 spells CANSVGGTSTDTQYF. The CDR3, as DNA: TGTGCCAACAGCGTAGGAGGTACTAGCACAGATACGCAGTATTTT. Looking up the rest from reference TRBV9 and TRBJ2-3 gives the full variable domain: DSGVTQTPKHLITATGQRVTLRCSPRSGDLSVYWYQQSLDQGLQFLIQYYNGEERAKGNILERFSAQQFPDLHSELNLSSLELGDSALYFCANSVGGTSTDTQYFGPGTRLTVL.

V usage is TRBV5-1 and J usage is TRBJ2-3; 8 bases align to TRBD1. CDR3 length: 17 residues. Germline lookup yields CDR1 SGHRS and CDR2 YFSETQ. The V segment lost 2 bases and the J segment 2 bases; nucleotides outside the gene matches: 10. The CDR3 DNA is TGCGCCAGCAGCTTTTACGGACAGGGCCGGATCACAGATACGCAGTATTTT. Its protein is CASSFYGQGRITDTQYF.

The chain has TRBV2 and TRBJ1-5; the D is unclear. Trimming pared 3 bases from V and 0 bases from J, leaving 6 bases between. CDR1 is SNHLY, CDR2 FYNNEI, per germline. The CDR3 runs to 14 residues. The CDR3 nucleotides read TGTGCCAGCAGTGACGGTAATAGCAATCAGCCCCAGCATTTT. Amino acids: CASSDGNSNQPQHF.

V gene TRBV7-9 combines with J gene TRBJ2-7; 10 positions match TRBD1. The length of the CDR3 is 15 residues. The trim removed 4 bases at V and 6 bases at J, leaving 9 bases unmatched. Germline V lookup: CDR1 SEHNR, CDR2 FQNEAQ (reference sequence). CDR3: CASSSGGDRGREQYF. The CDR3 DNA reads as TGTGCCAGCAGCTCCGGGGGGGACAGGGGCCGCGAGCAGTACTTC.

The V call is TRBV7-9, the J call TRBJ1-4; D is possibly TRBD1 (5 bases). V was cut by 5 bases and J by 0 bases, with 22 bases left in between. Germline-derived CDR1 and CDR2 are SEHNR and FQNEAQ (reference sequence). The CDR3 totals 19 residues. This CDR3 reads CASSPPIGESSSTNEKLFF. The CDR3 DNA sequence: TGTGCCAGCAGCCCCCCAATAGGGGAGAGCTCCTCAACTAATGAAAAACTGTTTTTT.

V usage is TRBV5-6 and J usage is TRBJ2-5, with a weak D call TRBD1 (5 bases). Per the germline V gene, CDR1 is SGHDT and CDR2 is YYEEEE. V lost 1 base to trimming and J lost 2 bases, with 9 bases between them. This CDR3 has 14 amino acids. The CDR3 DNA sequence: TGTGCCAGCAGCTTGTCAGGGTTGCAAGAGACCCAGTACTTC. Translating gives CASSLSGLQETQYF. The full variable domain, with the rest looked up from reference TRBV5-6 and TRBJ2-5, is DAGVTQSPTHLIKTRGQQVTLRCSPKSGHDTVSWYQQALGQGPQFIFQYYEEEERQRGNFPDRFSGHQFPNYSSELNVNALLLGDSALYLCASSLSGLQETQYFGPGTRLLVL.

This rearrangement joins TRBV4-2 to TRBJ1-1, with 7 nucleotides matching TRBD1. The CDR3 covers 15 residues. The germline V gene encodes CDR1 LGHNA and CDR2 YNFKEQ. Losses at the gene ends were 0 bases for V and 4 bases for J; bases not matched to a gene: 5. The CDR3 nucleotides are TGTGCCAGCAGCCAAGAGGCAGGGGGTAGCACTGAAGCTTTCTTT. Translated, it gives CASSQEAGGSTEAFF.

This clone showed up just once. The rearrangement links TRBV7-9 to TRBJ2-7; no firm D call. This CDR3 is 13 amino acids long. Germline loops: CDR1 SEHNR, CDR2 FQNEAQ (reference sequence). V was shortened by 2 bases and J by 1 base, with 6 bases between the two germline ends. CDR3 coding DNA: TGTGCCAGCAGCTTACCACTTTCCTACGAGCAGTACTTC. Its translation: CASSLPLSYEQYF.